The entry below describes one T cell receptor (beta chain). The clone's antigen remains unknown. Per-base quality was not reported, and no clone a single base away is much larger than it. Libraries were built with the immunoSEQ multiplex PCR assay. A mixture of 60 forward primers for TCR Vbeta segments and 13 reverse primers for TCR Jbeta segments was used in the multiplex PCR. A multiplex PCR assay on genomic DNA amplified the CDR3 region of rearranged TCR beta genes. On the Illumina HiSeq System, the amplified TCR beta libraries were sequenced as 87-base-pair reads. The published analysis was carried out like this. Across the 500 to 750 repertoires, a later analysis counted tens of millions of unique TCR beta chains, around 11 million of which were shared by at least two donors. Raw reads were error-corrected and collapsed into unique sequences by a nearest-neighbor algorithm in which closely related sequences were merged to remove PCR and sequencing errors. Alignment of CDR3 sequences to IMGT reference sequences was used to assign V, D and J gene segments. For a sequence to be retained, a match of at least six nucleotides was required to both a V gene segment and a J gene segment. A rearrangement was called productive if the CDR3 had no stop codons and remained in frame with V and J, and every other rearrangement was called non-productive. Following IMGT convention, CDR3 was defined as the stretch from the second conserved V-encoded cysteine to the conserved J-encoded phenylalanine. In an earlier analysis of around 570 of the donors, sequences lacking an unambiguous match to a single V gene segment were excluded. An earlier analysis of some 500 of the donors classified V segments as functional when productive rearrangements were above 56.7% and as segregating when the standard deviation between donors was above 5%. A statistical classification framework was developed to diagnose cytomegalovirus status using the catalog of TCR beta chain sequences. In a later analysis, TCR nucleotide sequences were compared against IMGT/GENE-DB human TR gene sequences so that V and J genes could be assigned. A later analysis assigned CDR3 sequences and most-parsimonious VDJ recombination scenarios with the TCRdist pipeline. A later analysis defined each TCR beta chain by its CDR3 amino acid sequence plus V-gene family, and excluded reads lacking a unique V-gene family. In a later analysis, 450 to 600 highly shared, low-generation-probability nucleotide sequences were removed to address suspected cross-contamination and a sequencing artifact. In a later analysis, a clonal expansion index was calculated for each public chain from normalized within-repertoire ranks of inferred template counts. In a later analysis, generation probabilities were computed using a VDJ recombination model fitted to out-of-frame rearrangements, and the results were checked against IGoR. A later analysis scored TCR-TCR, TCR-HLA and TCR-CMV co-occurrence with hypergeometric tests, applying a repertoire-size bias correction to TCR pairs. False discovery rates were estimated in a later analysis by permuting HLA or CMV assignments 20 times. In a later analysis, co-occurring TCRs were grouped with DBSCAN, and TCRdist sequence similarity was added when clustering was performed within HLA-allele-positive subsets. For co-occurrence clustering, repertoires with fewer than 30,000 or more than 120,000 public chains were excluded, along with roughly 5 repertoires with anomalous nucleotide sharing. TCRdb stores this immuneACCESS table with in-frame sequences only. Part of the clones is absent; in the studies checked, under half of the shortfall reflects unresolved V genes, and no reason is known for the rest. V, J and clone size reflect that table, while D and trimming were determined from the DNA. Counted in this sample were approximately 110,000 clones; roughly 80% of them appeared once. The ten most abundant clones make up around 8.6% of the sample.

The data were obtained in a study of cytomegalovirus exposure and HLA in healthy donors (dated by TCRdb to about 2017). Context from the whole study: An earlier analysis of roughly 610 of the donors reported 250 to 300 Gb of sequence data and 95 million to 120 million unique TCR beta sequences obtained from 180 million or so T cells. About 300 gigabases of sequencing data and tens of millions of unique TCR sequences were included in an early release covering 550 to 800 HLA-typed donors. The genetic ancestry cluster associated with self-reported Caucasian donors included 65% to 90% of the roughly 390 genotyped donors. The study aimed to test whether cataloging public T cell receptors could reveal signatures of past pathogen exposure. The T cell repertoires of some 670 subjects were profiled by immunosequencing and related to cytomegalovirus serostatus. A separate validation cohort of 100 to 150 different subjects was used in addition to the approximately 670-subject first cohort. To predict cytomegalovirus infection status, the study combined high-throughput TCR immunosequencing, statistical association of individual TCRs with disease status, and machine learning. A later analysis re-analyzed previously published TCR beta repertoires from approximately 670 donors and added high-resolution HLA genotyping to study TCR occurrence patterns. Rather than drawing on any new phenotypic data, the later analysis identified candidate immune exposures from TCR beta sequences and the way those sequences occurred across donors. An earlier analysis of about 620 of the donors applied high-throughput TCR beta sequencing to assess whether each TCR beta V gene segment acted as functional or pseudogenic. Donor age, sex, ethnicity and CMV serostatus were collected together with the repertoire data. Genome-wide SNP genotypes for about 60% of the roughly 670 donors were used in a later genetic analysis, which treated that subset as a discovery cohort. Every repertoire in the discovery cohort had been generated on one and the same sequencing platform. Both class I and class II loci were covered by HLA typing, at four-digit resolution. The number of typed donors differed by locus: roughly 629-630 for A, B, C, DRB1 and DQB1; 522 for DQA1; about 600 for DPA1; and 450 to 480 for DPB1. Roughly 5 DR-DQ haplotypes were handled as single units for association and clustering because linkage in the cohort was strong. Among some 400 genotyped donors of the cohort, an average of roughly 230,000 unique TCR beta nucleotide sequences was sequenced per donor, of which 15% to 20% were non-productive. The investigation overall reported the following: The 87-base-pair reads could not distinguish some IMGT-functional V segments, including TRBV6-2 and TRBV6-3, so those segments were excluded. An earlier analysis of approximately 530 of the donors showed that most TCR beta V segments appeared in productive rearrangements either about 87% or about 30% of the time, which broadly matched IMGT annotations. In vitro tests confirmed that three of the cytomegalovirus-associated TCR beta chains recognize cytomegalovirus antigens. In a later analysis, several top co-occurrence clusters were reported to appear linked to parvovirus B19, influenza, CMV and Epstein-Barr virus. V-gene and J-gene trimming of TCR beta chains was associated with a missense DCLRE1C variant in a later genetic analysis, and the association was replicated in an independent cohort. Linkage disequilibrium might explain the correlated functional status among segregating V segments, but an unknown experimental factor could not be ruled out. A further reported finding was that TCR beta sequences accurately predicted the HLA-A and HLA-B alleles for most subjects in the first cohort. Most TCR sequences were seen in very few donors, while some public TCRs were found in many individuals. In this cohort, only TCR beta chains were sequenced, and detectable features were limited by the absence of alpha or paired-chain data. Because some donors lacked HLA typing at each locus, the association tests relied only on the typed subset. A cluster of highly shared sequence variants was judged likely to represent a technical artifact of the sequencing pipeline. The authors suggested that the approach could potentially be extended to other disease states and immunological phenotypes. When HLA alleles, especially DR and DQ, strongly co-occurred, TCR associations were difficult to assign to individual alleles. A later analysis found that most CMV-associated TCR beta chains appeared HLA-restricted, with HLA associations seemingly driven largely by CMV exposure. Over 15 rarely observed V segments, including chromosome 9 orphons, were excluded from the earlier analysis of approximately 600 of the donors because counts were too low. The classifier was reported to diagnose cytomegalovirus status with high specificity and sensitivity in both the original and validation cohorts. The study listed 170 or so TCR beta chains as associated with cytomegalovirus. Sequencing depth was assumed to be roughly uniform across donors in the presence/absence analyses, though that assumption may not hold. Immune exposure information for the cohort was limited to CMV serostatus. A later genetic analysis reported fewer N-insertions in productive TCRs among donors in an Asian-associated ancestry cluster than the 666-donor mean. In a later analysis, TCR association rates were found to vary across HLA loci, with the most associated TCRs seen for DRB1 alleles and the fewest for HLA-C alleles. At a false discovery rate of 0.05, a later analysis linked about 16,000 TCR beta sequences to specific HLA alleles. In a later analysis, HLA-associated TCR beta chains were found to be more clonally expanded and to have lower generation probabilities than equally common non-associated chains.

V is reduced by 3 bases and J by 14 bases, leaving a spacing of 8 bases between them. CDR1 and CDR2 (MNHNS, SASEGT) derive from the germline V gene. Taken from cysteine to phenylalanine, the CDR3 has 10 residues. Only the CDR3 region is kept as DNA, spanning 30 bases read in frame from base 1. The cohort was made up of 666 healthy bone marrow donors. All cohort members were sampled while nominally healthy, although unrecorded immune exposures were likely present. The donor tested CMV seropositive and was one of the 289 seropositive cohort members. A peripheral blood sample was provided by each donor, and peripheral blood mononuclear cells were used for TCR beta sequencing. The Qiagen DNeasy Blood Extraction Kit was used to extract genomic DNA from the blood cell samples.

Sequencing input: PBMCs. The source of this sequence is a woman aged 40 to 50 in good health and CMV-seropositive. In this chain, TRBV6-1 is recombined with TRBJ2-4, with the D gene not confidently named. The DNA is as follows: TGTGCCAGCAGTGATTCACAGAAGTACTTC. Its coded protein is CASSDSQKYF.